A selection of T cell receptor beta chains follows, all from one sample in a study of T cell responses to AZD1222 COVID-19 vaccine. Assay used: immunoSEQ multiplex PCR; TCRdb lists only in-frame clones, some missing. The table shows around 88,000 clones, with around 90% occurring only once. The specimen was peripheral blood, collected on day 0 of AZD1222 vaccination. The receptors were gathered from an adult in good health. Both conserved end residues are part of each CDR3. A D gene is named only where the DNA matches it firmly. The size entry is marked missing in some rows and otherwise reads once, few, many or a size class.

v_gene	abundance	j_gene	d_gene	CDR3nt	CDR3aa
TRBV27	.	TRBJ2-1	.	TGTGCCAGCAGTCGTGGGTTTGGCCACAATGAGCAGTTCTTC	CASSRGFGHNEQFF
TRBV3-1/TRBV3-2	.	TRBJ1-5	.	TGTGCCAGCAGCCAGGGAATGCGCAATCAGCCCCAGCATTTT	CASSQGMRNQPQHF
TRBV5-4	.	TRBJ1-1	TRBD1	TGTGCCAGCAGCCAATCGGACAGGGCGAACACTGAAGCTTTCTTT	CASSQSDRANTEAFF
TRBV6-5	.	TRBJ2-1	.	TGTGCCAGCAGTTGGAGCAATGAGCAGTTCTTC	CASSWSNEQFF
TRBV7-2	once	TRBJ2-3	.	TGTGCCAGCAGCTTACAGAGCACAGATACGCAGTATTTT	CASSLQSTDTQYF
TRBV11-2	.	TRBJ2-7	TRBD1	TGTGCCAGCAGCTTAGTGACAGGGGACTCCTACGAGCAGTACTTC	CASSLVTGDSYEQYF
TRBV7-2	.	TRBJ2-2	.	TGTGCCAGCAGCTTAGGACCCCCCCCCGGGGAGCTGTTTTTT	CASSLGPPPGELFF
TRBV10-3	.	TRBJ2-7	.	TGTGCCATCGGTGGGGACTCTGCCTACGAGCAGTACTTC	CAIGGDSAYEQYF
TRBV5-4	once	TRBJ2-3	.	TGTGCCAGCCGCCCAACGGGACCCCTCACAGATACGCAGTATTTT	CASRPTGPLTDTQYF
TRBV5-1	.	TRBJ2-3	.	TGCGCCAGCAGCTTGGGTCAGGCCGCAGATACGCAGTATTTT	CASSLGQAADTQYF
TRBV7-2	once	TRBJ1-4	.	TGTGCCAGCAGCTTAGGGTTGACTAATGAAAAACTGTTTTTT	CASSLGLTNEKLFF
TRBV10-3	.	TRBJ1-6	.	TGTGCCATCAGCCCCGGCGGATCCTATAATTCACCCCTCCACTTT	CAISPGGSYNSPLHF
TRBV10-3	.	TRBJ2-5	TRBD1	TGTGCCGCCGGGGACAGGGGCCAAGAGACCCAGTACTTC	CAAGDRGQETQYF
TRBV5-1	.	TRBJ1-1	.	TGCGCCAGCAAAGAGGGGCTAAACACTGAAGCTTTCTTT	CASKEGLNTEAFF
TRBV4-1	.	TRBJ1-4	.	TGCGCCAGCAGCCCCGGGACAAGAACTAATGAAAAACTGTTTTTT	CASSPGTRTNEKLFF
TRBV19	few	TRBJ2-1	.	TGTGCCAGTAGTGGTCGTGACGGGAGTGGTATGTACAATGAGCAGTTCTTC	CASSGRDGSGMYNEQFF
TRBV18	.	TRBJ1-1	.	TGTGCCAGCTCACCACAGGCGGTTGAAGCTTTCTTT	CASSPQAVEAFF
TRBV10-1	few	TRBJ1-4	TRBD1	TGCGCCAGCAGCGCCGGGACAGGCAATGAAAAACTGTTTTTT	CASSAGTGNEKLFF
TRBV5-1	.	TRBJ1-1	.	TGCGCCAGCAGCTTTGCGGATACGAACACTGAAGCTTTCTTT	CASSFADTNTEAFF
TRBV11-3	.	TRBJ1-1	.	TGTGCCAGCAGCTATTCAGGCAGAGGCACTGAAGCTTTCTTT	CASSYSGRGTEAFF
TRBV27	.	TRBJ2-2	.	TGTGCCAGCAGGCTTGACTACAACACCGGGGAGCTGTTTTTT	CASRLDYNTGELFF
TRBV5-1	once	TRBJ2-7	.	TGCGCCAGCAGCTTGGTTTCGACAGGATTCTCCTACGAGCAGTACTTC	CASSLVSTGFSYEQYF
TRBV27	.	TRBJ2-5	TRBD2	TGTGCCAGCAGTAGCGGGAGGCAGCAAGAGACCCAGTACTTC	CASSSGRQQETQYF
TRBV28	.	TRBJ2-7	.	TGTGCCAGCAAGCAGGGAGGTTCCTACGAGCAGTACTTC	CASKQGGSYEQYF
TRBV27	.	TRBJ2-7	TRBD1	TGTGCCAGCAGCACGACAGGGCGGGAGCAGTACTTC	CASSTTGREQYF
TRBV6-1	once	TRBJ1-5	.	TGTGCCAGCAGTGAACAGACCAATCAGCCCCAGCATTTT	CASSEQTNQPQHF
TRBV7-2	.	TRBJ1-2	.	TGTGCCAGCAGCTTAGCCCGCCAGCACCTCTATGGCTACACCTTC	CASSLARQHLYGYTF
TRBV3-1/TRBV3-2	once	TRBJ1-2	TRBD1	TGTGCCAGCAGCCAGGGACAGTCTTATGGCTACACCTTC	CASSQGQSYGYTF
TRBV28	few	TRBJ2-1	.	TGTGCCAGCAGTTTGGTGTCCACCGTAAAGCAGTTCTTC	CASSLVSTVKQFF
TRBV27	.	TRBJ1-1	.	TGTGCCAGCAGTTTATCTGGGGATCACAGGGCTAACACTGAAGCTTTCTTT	CASSLSGDHRANTEAFF